The clone carrying this T cell receptor beta chain was seen a handful of times. The antigen remains unidentified. CDR3 length: 17 amino acids. V was trimmed by 4 bases and J by 2 bases, leaving 20 bases between them. Data came from immunoSEQ multiplex PCR; TCRdb stores just in-frame clones and leaves some out. The sample shows under 7,000 clones, about 19% of them seen only once. The sample is drawn from a study of sequential checkpoint blockade in melanoma. Overall study: Matched biopsies came pretreatment and at week 13 for some 22 patients.

Treatment of the sample: randomized to nivolumab then ipilimumab (arm A) or the reverse (arm B). The study's findings and limits: PD-L1 staining and CD8+ counts, not mutational load, tracked tumor T-cell clonality.

The receptor was derived from a human donor with melanoma. Sequenced here: tumor tissue (inferred from file names), sampled from a patient given nivolumab and ipilimumab in sequence. The chain carries TRBV7-1 and TRBJ2-5; tentative D call: TRBD1 (6 bases). TRBV7-1 is an ORF, with its function uncertain. This CDR3 reads CASSLGFGTPKQETQYF. The CDR3 DNA is TGTGCCAGCAGCTTGGGTTTTGGGACACCCAAACAAGAGACCCAGTACTTC.